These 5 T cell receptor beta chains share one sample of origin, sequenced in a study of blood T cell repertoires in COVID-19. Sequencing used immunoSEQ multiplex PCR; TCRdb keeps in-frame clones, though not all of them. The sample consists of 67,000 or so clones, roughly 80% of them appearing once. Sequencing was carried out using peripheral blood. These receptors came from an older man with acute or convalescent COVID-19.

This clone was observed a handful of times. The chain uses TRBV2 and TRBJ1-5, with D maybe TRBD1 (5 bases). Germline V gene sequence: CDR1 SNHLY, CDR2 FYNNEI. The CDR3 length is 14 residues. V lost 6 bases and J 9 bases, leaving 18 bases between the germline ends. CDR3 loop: CASSAPGGSRPQHF. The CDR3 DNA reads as TGTGCCAGCAGCGCTCCCGGGGGGTCTCGGCCCCAGCATTTT.

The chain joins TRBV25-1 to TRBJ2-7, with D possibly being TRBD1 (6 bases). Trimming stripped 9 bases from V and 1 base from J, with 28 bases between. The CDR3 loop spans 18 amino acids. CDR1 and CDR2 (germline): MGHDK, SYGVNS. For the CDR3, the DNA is TGTGCCAGACACGACAGGACAGAGTTTTTCACGGGGTCCTACGAGCAGTACTTC. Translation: CARHDRTEFFTGSYEQYF.

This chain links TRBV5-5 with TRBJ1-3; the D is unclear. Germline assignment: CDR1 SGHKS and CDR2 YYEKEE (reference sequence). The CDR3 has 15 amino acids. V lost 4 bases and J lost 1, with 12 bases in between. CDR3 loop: CASSGGRGSGNTIYF. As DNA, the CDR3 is TGTGCCAGCAGCGGCGGCAGAGGGTCTGGAAACACCATATATTTT.

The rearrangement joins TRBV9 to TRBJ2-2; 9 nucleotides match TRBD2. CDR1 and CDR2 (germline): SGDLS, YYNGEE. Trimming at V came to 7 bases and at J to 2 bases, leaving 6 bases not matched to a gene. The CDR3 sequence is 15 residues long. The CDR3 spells CASGLAGLNTGELFF. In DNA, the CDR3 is TGTGCCAGCGGGCTAGCGGGACTCAACACCGGGGAGCTGTTTTTT.

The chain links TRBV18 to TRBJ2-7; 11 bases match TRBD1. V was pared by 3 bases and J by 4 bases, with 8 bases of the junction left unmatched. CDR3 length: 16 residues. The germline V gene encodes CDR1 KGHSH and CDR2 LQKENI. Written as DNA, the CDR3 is TGTGCCAGCTCACCCCTACCCCGGGACAGGGGGTACGAGCAGTACTTC. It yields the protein CASSPLPRDRGYEQYF.